This T cell receptor (beta chain) was documented in a study of cytotoxic CD8 clonotypes in ibrutinib-treated CLL. The overall study: Productive templates per sample averaged almost 260,000; productive rearrangements, some 99,000. General study results and limits: The clonality went up when patients responded to ibrutinib and dropped back toward baseline at progression. Sustained-remission patients were sampled at different times than progressing patients were. Rare overall, public clonotypes shrank or held steady under therapy.

The CDR3 totals 13 residues. V was cut by 5 bases and J by 2 bases, with 10 bases left in between. Looked up from germline, CDR1 is SNHLY and CDR2 is FYNNEI. This clone was counted a few times. The target antigen is unknown. The assay was immunoSEQ multiplex PCR, and TCRdb's table has in-frame clones only and misses some. The top ten hold less than 40% of the sample, which has 12,000 to 15,000 clones, 50% to 55% seen once. The TCR was taken from a human donor with chronic lymphocytic leukemia. The material sequenced was PBMCs, taken at a 24-month disease-progression time point, from a patient treated with ibrutinib. The rearrangement joins TRBV2 to TRBJ2-7; D ambiguous. CDR3 nucleotides: TGTGCCAGCAGTCAGACTGGACCCTACGAGCAGTACTTC. It codes for CASSQTGPYEQYF.